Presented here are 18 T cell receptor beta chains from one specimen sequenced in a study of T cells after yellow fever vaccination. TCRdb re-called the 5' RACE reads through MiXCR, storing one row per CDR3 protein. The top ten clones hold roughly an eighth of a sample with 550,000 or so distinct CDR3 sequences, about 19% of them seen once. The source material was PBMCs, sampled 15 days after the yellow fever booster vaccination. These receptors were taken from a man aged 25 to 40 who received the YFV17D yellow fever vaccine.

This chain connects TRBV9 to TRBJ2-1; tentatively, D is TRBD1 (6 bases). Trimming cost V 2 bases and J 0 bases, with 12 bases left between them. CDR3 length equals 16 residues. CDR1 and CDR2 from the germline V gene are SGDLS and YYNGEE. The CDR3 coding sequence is TGTGCCAGCAGCGTTACAGCGGACAGCTCCTACAATGAGCAGTTCTTC. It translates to CASSVTADSSYNEQFF.

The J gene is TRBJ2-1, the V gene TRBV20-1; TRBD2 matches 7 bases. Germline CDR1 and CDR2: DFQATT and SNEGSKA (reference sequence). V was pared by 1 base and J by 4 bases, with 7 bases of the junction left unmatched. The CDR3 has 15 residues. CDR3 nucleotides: TGCAGTGCTAGAGCGCGGGAGAGCGGTTACAATGAGCAGTTCTTC. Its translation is CSARARESGYNEQFF.

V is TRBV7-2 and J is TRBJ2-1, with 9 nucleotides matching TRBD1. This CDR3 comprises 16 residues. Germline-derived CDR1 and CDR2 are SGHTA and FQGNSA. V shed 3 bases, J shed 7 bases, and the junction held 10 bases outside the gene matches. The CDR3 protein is CASSFTGTGLYNEQFF. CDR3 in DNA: TGTGCCAGCAGCTTCACCGGGACAGGGTTATATAATGAGCAGTTCTTC.

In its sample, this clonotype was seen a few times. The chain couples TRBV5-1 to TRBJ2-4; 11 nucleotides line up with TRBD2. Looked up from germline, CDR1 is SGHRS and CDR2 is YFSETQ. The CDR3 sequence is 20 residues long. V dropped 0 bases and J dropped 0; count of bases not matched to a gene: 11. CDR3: CASSLGRWTSGLLAKNIQYF. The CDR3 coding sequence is TGCGCCAGCAGCTTGGGGCGATGGACTAGCGGGCTGCTAGCCAAAAACATTCAGTACTTC.

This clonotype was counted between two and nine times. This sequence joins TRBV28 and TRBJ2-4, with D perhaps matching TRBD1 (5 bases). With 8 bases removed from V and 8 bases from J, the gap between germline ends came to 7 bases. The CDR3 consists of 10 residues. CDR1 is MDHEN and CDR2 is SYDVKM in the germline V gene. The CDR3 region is CASGRDIQYF. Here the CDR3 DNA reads TGTGCCAGCGGCAGGGACATTCAGTACTTC. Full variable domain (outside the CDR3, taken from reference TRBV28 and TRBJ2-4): DVKVTQSSRYLVKRTGEKVFLECVQDMDHENMFWYRQDPGLGLRLIYFSYDVKMKEKGDIPEGYSVSREKKERFSLILESASTNQTSMYLCASGRDIQYFGAGTRLSVL.

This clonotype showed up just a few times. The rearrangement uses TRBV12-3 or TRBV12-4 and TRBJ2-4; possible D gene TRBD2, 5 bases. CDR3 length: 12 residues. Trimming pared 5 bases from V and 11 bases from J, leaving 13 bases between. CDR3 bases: TGTGCCAGCAGTAATTTAGCGAGCCTTCAGTACTTC. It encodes CASSNLASLQYF.

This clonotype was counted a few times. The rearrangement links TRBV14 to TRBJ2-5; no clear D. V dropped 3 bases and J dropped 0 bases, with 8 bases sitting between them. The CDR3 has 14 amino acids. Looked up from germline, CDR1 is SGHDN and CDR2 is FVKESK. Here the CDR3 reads CASSQSPNQETQYF. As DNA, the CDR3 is TGTGCCAGCAGCCAGTCCCCGAACCAAGAGACCCAGTACTTC.

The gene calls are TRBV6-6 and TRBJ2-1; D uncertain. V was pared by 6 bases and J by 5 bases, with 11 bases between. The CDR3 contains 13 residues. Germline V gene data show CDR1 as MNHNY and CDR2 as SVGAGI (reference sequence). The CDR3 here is CASSNHMDNEQFF. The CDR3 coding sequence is TGTGCCAGCAGCAACCACATGGACAATGAGCAGTTCTTC.

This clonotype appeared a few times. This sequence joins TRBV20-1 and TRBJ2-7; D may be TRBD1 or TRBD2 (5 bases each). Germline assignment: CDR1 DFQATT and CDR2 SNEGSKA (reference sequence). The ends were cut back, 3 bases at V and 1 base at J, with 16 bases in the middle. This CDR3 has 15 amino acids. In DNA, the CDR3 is TGCAGTGCTAGTTTGGGCGGTGGGGGTTCCTACGAGCAGTACTTC. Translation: CSASLGGGGSYEQYF.

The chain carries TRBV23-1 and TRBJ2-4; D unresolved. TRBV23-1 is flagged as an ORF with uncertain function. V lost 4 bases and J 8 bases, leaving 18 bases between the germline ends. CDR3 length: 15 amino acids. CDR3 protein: CASSPTGNTFYIQYF. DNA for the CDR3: TGCGCCAGCAGTCCCACCGGTAATACATTCTACATTCAGTACTTC.

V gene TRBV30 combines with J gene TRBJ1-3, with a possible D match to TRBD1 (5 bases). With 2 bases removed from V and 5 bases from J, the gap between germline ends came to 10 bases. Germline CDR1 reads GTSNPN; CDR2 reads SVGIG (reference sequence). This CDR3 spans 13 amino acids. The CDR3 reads CAWSPDRRNTIYF. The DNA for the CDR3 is TGTGCCTGGAGTCCTGACAGACGAAACACCATATATTTT.

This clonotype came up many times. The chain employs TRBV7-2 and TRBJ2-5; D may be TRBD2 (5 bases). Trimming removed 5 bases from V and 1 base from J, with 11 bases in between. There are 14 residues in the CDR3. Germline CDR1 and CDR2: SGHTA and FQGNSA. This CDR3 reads CASSPRRAQETQYF. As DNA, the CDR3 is TGTGCCAGCAGCCCTCGGCGGGCCCAAGAGACCCAGTACTTC.

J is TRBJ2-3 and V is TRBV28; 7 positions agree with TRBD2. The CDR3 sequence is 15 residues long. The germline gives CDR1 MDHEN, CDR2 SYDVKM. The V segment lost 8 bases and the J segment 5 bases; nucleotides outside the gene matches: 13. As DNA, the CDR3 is TGTGCCAGCGGTGGTTTCAGCGGGAATAAAGATACGCAGTATTTT. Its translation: CASGGFSGNKDTQYF.

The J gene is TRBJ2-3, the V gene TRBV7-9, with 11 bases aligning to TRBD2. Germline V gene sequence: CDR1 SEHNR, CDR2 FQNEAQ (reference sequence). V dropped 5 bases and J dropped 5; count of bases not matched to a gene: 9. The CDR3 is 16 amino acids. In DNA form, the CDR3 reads TGTGCCAGCAGCCATCCTAGCGGGAGGATCGGAGATACGCAGTATTTT. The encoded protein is CASSHPSGRIGDTQYF.

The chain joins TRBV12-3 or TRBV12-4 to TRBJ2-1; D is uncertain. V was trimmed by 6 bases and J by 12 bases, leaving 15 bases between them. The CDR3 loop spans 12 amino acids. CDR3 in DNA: TGTGCCAGCAGCACGCTAGGGTATGGGCAGTTCTTC. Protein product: CASSTLGYGQFF.

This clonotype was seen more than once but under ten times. As DNA, the CDR3 is TGCAGCGCCAGACAGGGGGCGGACACCGGGGAGCTGTTTTTT. Translated, it gives CSARQGADTGELFF. V gene TRBV29-1 combines with J gene TRBJ2-2, with TRBD1 matching over 10 bases. Germline-derived CDR1 and CDR2 are SQVTM and ANQGSEA. The ends lost 7 bases at V and 3 bases at J; junction bases unmatched: 5. CDR3 length equals 14 residues.

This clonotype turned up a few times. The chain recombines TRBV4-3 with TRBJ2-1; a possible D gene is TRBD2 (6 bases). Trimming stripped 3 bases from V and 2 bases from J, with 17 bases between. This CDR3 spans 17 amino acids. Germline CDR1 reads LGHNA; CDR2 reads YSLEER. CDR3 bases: TGCGCCAGCAGCCAGGGTTCCGGGACTCTCGCCTACAATGAGCAGTTCTTC. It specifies CASSQGSGTLAYNEQFF.

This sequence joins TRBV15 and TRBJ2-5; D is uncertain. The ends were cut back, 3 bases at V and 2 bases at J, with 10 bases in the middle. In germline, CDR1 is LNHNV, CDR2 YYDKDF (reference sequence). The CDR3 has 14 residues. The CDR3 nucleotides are TGTGCCACCAGCAGGTTACAAGTACAAGAGACCCAGTACTTC. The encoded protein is CATSRLQVQETQYF.